This T cell receptor beta chain is drawn from a study of blood T cell repertoires in COVID-19. Background on the study: PBMCs, B-cell-depleted T cells, or T cells provided the cDNA or gDNA that made up the material.

Produced via immunoSEQ multiplex PCR; TCRdb's table is partial and in-frame only. The sample lists tens of thousands of clones, just under 90% seen once, with roughly 1.4% in the top ten. CDR3 length: 13 residues. Trimming took off 8 bases at V and 7 bases at J, with 18 bases between the two ends. In germline, CDR1 is MNHNY, CDR2 SVGAGI (reference sequence). This clone was observed a handful of times. The origin of this receptor is a man in his 60s with acute or convalescent COVID-19. The V gene is TRBV6-6, the J gene TRBJ2-7; D might be TRBD2 (7 bases). The sample taken for sequencing was peripheral blood. CDR3 region: CASDPGGGREQYF. The CDR3 DNA sequence: TGTGCCAGCGACCCCGGCGGGGGCCGGGAGCAGTACTTC.